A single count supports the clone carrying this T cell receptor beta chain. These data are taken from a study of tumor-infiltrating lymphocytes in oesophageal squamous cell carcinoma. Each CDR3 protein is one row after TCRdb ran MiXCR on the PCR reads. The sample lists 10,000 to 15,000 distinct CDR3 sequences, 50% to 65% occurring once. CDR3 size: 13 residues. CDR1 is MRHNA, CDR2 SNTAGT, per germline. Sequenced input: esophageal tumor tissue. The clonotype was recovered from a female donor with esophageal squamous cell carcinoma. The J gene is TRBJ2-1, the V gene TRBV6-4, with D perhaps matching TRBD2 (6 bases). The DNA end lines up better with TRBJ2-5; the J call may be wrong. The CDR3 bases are TGTGCCAGCAGTTACGGGAGATGGGAGACCCAGTACTTC. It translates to CASSYGRWETQYF.